The 14 T cell receptor beta chains reported below all come from one sample, sequenced in a study of T cell responses to AZD1222 COVID-19 vaccine. Assay: immunoSEQ multiplex PCR; the TCRdb copy retains only in-frame clones and omits some. The data show around 50,000 clones, 86% seen once. Sequenced material: peripheral blood, taken on day 0 of AZD1222 vaccination. The receptors stem from an adult in good health.

The table lists this clone with a few counts. This chain uses TRBV5-5 with TRBJ2-1, with 7 positions matching TRBD1. Germline CDR1 and CDR2: SGHKS and YYEKEE (reference sequence). V lost 3 bases to trimming and J lost 3 bases; unmatched junction nucleotides: 6. The CDR3 length is 15 residues. CDR3 sequence reads: CASSSRDSYYNEQFF. The CDR3 DNA reads as TGTGCCAGCAGCTCCCGGGACAGCTACTACAATGAGCAGTTCTTC.

The chain has TRBV4-2 and TRBJ1-3; D might be TRBD1 (5 bases). Germline values: CDR1 LGHNA, CDR2 YNFKEQ. This CDR3 region has 15 residues. The V end lost 0 bases, the J end lost 5 bases, and 11 bases lay between the germline ends. For the CDR3, the DNA is TGTGCCAGCAGCCAAGATAAGGGGCCCCGAAACACCATATATTTT. Amino acids: CASSQDKGPRNTIYF.

The V call is TRBV18, the J call TRBJ1-2; D is unresolved. V lost 3 bases and J 8 bases, leaving 19 bases between the germline ends. This CDR3 has 15 amino acids. Germline-derived CDR1 and CDR2 are KGHSH and LQKENI. CDR3 nucleotide sequence: TGTGCCAGCTCACCCTCCGACGGGTTAAATGTGGGCTACACCTTC. It is translated as CASSPSDGLNVGYTF.

The V gene is TRBV30, the J gene TRBJ2-7; no definite D call. CDR3 length equals 14 residues. V lost 0 bases and J lost 3, with 12 bases in between. Germline V gene sequence: CDR1 GTSNPN, CDR2 SVGIG (reference sequence). CDR3 in DNA: TGTGCCTGGAGTGTACCCGGACGGAACTACGAGCAGTACTTC. The encoded protein is CAWSVPGRNYEQYF.

This clone occurred once. The rearrangement joins TRBV5-1 to TRBJ2-2, with 8 bases aligning to TRBD1. V trimming: 4 bases; J trimming: 2 bases; junction bases outside the gene matches: 7. Germline CDR1 is SGHRS and CDR2 is YFSETQ. The CDR3 covers 16 residues. CDR3 loop: CASSQNRGINTGELFF. The CDR3 DNA reads as TGCGCCAGCAGCCAAAACAGGGGGATTAACACCGGGGAGCTGTTTTTT.

This rearrangement joins TRBV7-2 to TRBJ1-5, with TRBD1 matching 7 bases. Germline CDR1 reads SGHTA; CDR2 reads FQGNSA. After removal of 5 bases from V and 4 bases from J, the junction contained 5 bases not matched to a gene. This CDR3 comprises 14 residues. DNA of the CDR3: TGTGCCAGCAGCCCGGCAGGGGGGAATCAGCCCCAGCATTTT. Translating gives CASSPAGGNQPQHF.

J is TRBJ2-3 and V is TRBV7-3, with TRBD2 matching 12 bases. The V gene end was trimmed by 4 bases and the J gene end by 2 bases; junction bases not matched to a gene: 7. CDR1 and CDR2 from the germline V gene are SGHTA and FQGTGA. The length of the CDR3 is 17 residues. CDR3 sequence reads: CASSSDLAGGSTDTQYF. CDR3 bases: TGTGCCAGCAGCTCCGACCTAGCGGGAGGGTCCACAGATACGCAGTATTTT.

This chain connects TRBV7-8 to TRBJ1-1, with D possibly being TRBD1 (5 bases). The germline V and J ends were trimmed by 5 bases and 0 bases, with 19 bases remaining between them. CDR1 is SGHVS, CDR2 FQNEAQ, per germline. This CDR3 contains 17 residues. Here the CDR3 DNA reads TGTGCCAGCAGCCTCGACAGAATTCTCTTCATGAACACTGAAGCTTTCTTT. Protein product: CASSLDRILFMNTEAFF. Full variable domain (outside the CDR3, taken from reference TRBV7-8 and TRBJ1-1): GAGVSQSPRYKVAKRGQDVALRCDPISGHVSLFWYQQALGQGPEFLTYFQNEAQLDKSGLPSDRFFAERPEGSVSTLKIQRTQQEDSAVYLCASSLDRILFMNTEAFFGQGTRLTVV.

This clone appeared once. The CDR3 DNA sequence: TGTGCCAGCAGCTTAGCACAGCGTAGCGAGCAGTTCTTC. Its translation is CASSLAQRSEQFF. V is TRBV7-3 and J is TRBJ2-1; D is uncertain. Germline CDR1 reads SGHTA; CDR2 reads FQGTGA. With 2 bases removed from V and 10 bases from J, the gap between germline ends came to 12 bases. This CDR3 is built from 13 residues. Supplemented by reference TRBV7-3 and TRBJ2-1, the full variable domain reads GAGVSQTPSNKVTEKGKYVELRCDPISGHTALYWYRQSLGQGPEFLIYFQGTGAADDSGLPNDRFFAVRPEGSVSTLKIQRTERGDSAVYLCASSLAQRSEQFFGPGTRLTVL.

This clone was recorded a few times. The V and J genes are TRBV19 and TRBJ2-7; D call uncertain. The CDR3 covers 14 residues. The germline V gene encodes CDR1 LNHDA and CDR2 SQIVND (reference sequence). Trimming left V 3 bases short and J 0 bases short, with 9 bases between. In DNA form, the CDR3 reads TGTGCCAGTAGTATTAGTAGTTCCTCCTACGAGCAGTACTTC. It encodes CASSISSSSYEQYF.

The chain links TRBV11-2 to TRBJ2-1; D gene uncertain. Germline lookup yields CDR1 SGHAT and CDR2 FQNNGV. With 4 bases removed from V and 10 bases from J, the gap between germline ends came to 8 bases. This CDR3 region has 11 residues. The CDR3 region has the DNA TGTGCCAGCAGCTCAATACGAGAGCAGTTCTTC. Translation gives CASSSIREQFF.

The chain combines TRBV30 with TRBJ1-4, with a possible D match to TRBD1 (6 bases). V lost 3 bases, J lost 2 bases, and 13 bases lay in between. CDR1 is GTSNPN, CDR2 SVGIG, per germline (reference sequence). The CDR3 loop spans 15 amino acids. Written as DNA, the CDR3 is TGTGCCTGGAGGGCCAGGGGACGTACTAATGAAAAACTGTTTTTT. It is translated as CAWRARGRTNEKLFF.

The sample holds one count of this clone. The chain joins TRBV20-1 to TRBJ2-7; D remains ambiguous. The CDR3 has 10 amino acids. The ends were cut back, 5 bases at V and 3 bases at J, with 5 bases in the middle. Germline values: CDR1 DFQATT, CDR2 SNEGSKA (reference sequence). Here the CDR3 reads CSARYYEQYF. As DNA, the CDR3 is TGCAGTGCTCGTTACTACGAGCAGTACTTC.

The chain couples TRBV20-1 to TRBJ2-5; no definite D call. This CDR3 is built from 11 residues. V was cut by 5 bases and J by 5 bases, with 9 bases left in between. CDR1 and CDR2 from the germline V gene are DFQATT and SNEGSKA (reference sequence). CDR3 sequence reads: CSAEPRETQYF. For the CDR3, the DNA is TGCAGTGCTGAGCCCAGGGAGACCCAGTACTTC.